Presented here are 16 T cell receptor beta chains from one specimen sequenced in a study of regulatory T cells in long-lasting Graves disease. According to the study, TCR beta libraries were built with iRepertoire HTBI primers and CDR3-region Arm-PCR. TCRdb redid the calling of the multiplex PCR reads with MiXCR, one entry per CDR3 protein. The table includes some 430,000 distinct CDR3 sequences, roughly 21% detected once. The time point is: persistent/refractory GD, antithyroid drugs over 5 years with positive TRAb. After RNA was extracted from PBMCs, the TCR library was made from it. The sample was peripheral blood mononuclear cells (PBMCs), taken when the disease was refractory, from a patient treated with antithyroid drugs. The receptors were gathered from a female donor with Graves disease.

The V call is TRBV20-1, the J call TRBJ2-2, with D tentatively TRBD2 (7 bases). This CDR3 spans 16 amino acids. Germline V gene data show CDR1 as DFQATT and CDR2 as SNEGSKA (reference sequence). Trimming stripped 6 bases from V and 3 bases from J, with 20 bases between. In DNA form, the CDR3 reads TGCAGTGCCCCTTTGGGGGGGCGCGTAGACACCGGGGAGCTGTTTTTT. It yields the protein CSAPLGGRVDTGELFF.

The table lists this clonotype with a count of one. This rearrangement joins TRBV2 to TRBJ2-3; 9 bases fit TRBD2. Germline V CDR1 and CDR2: SNHLY, FYNNEI. Losses at the gene ends were 4 bases for V and 3 bases for J; bases not matched to a gene: 2. The CDR3 contains 14 residues. CDR3 bases: TGTGCCAGCAGTGGCGGGGGGGCAACAGATACGCAGTATTTT. Residues: CASSGGGATDTQYF.

This clonotype showed up just once. The chain couples TRBV4-2 to TRBJ2-1, with D tentatively TRBD2 (6 bases). CDR1 LGHNA and CDR2 YNFKEQ come from the germline V gene. The V end was cut by 4 bases, the J end by 2 bases, with 15 bases between. This CDR3 spans 16 amino acids. CDR3 nucleotides: TGTGCCAGCAGCCCCGATTGGGGGGTAACCTACAATGAGCAGTTCTTC. Translated, it gives CASSPDWGVTYNEQFF.

This clonotype was picked up many times. V is TRBV5-1 and J is TRBJ1-1, with D maybe TRBD1 (5 bases). The V and J ends lost 1 base and 3 bases respectively, with 13 bases between them. The CDR3 loop spans 15 amino acids. Germline V gene data show CDR1 as SGHRS and CDR2 as YFSETQ. For the CDR3, the DNA is TGCGCCAGCAGCTTGAGTTCAGGGACGGACACTGAAGCTTTCTTT. It yields the protein CASSLSSGTDTEAFF.

The chain couples TRBV5-1 to TRBJ1-6, with D unclear. This CDR3 contains 14 residues. The germline V gene has CDR1 SGHRS and CDR2 YFSETQ. V was pared by 0 bases and J by 7 bases, with 8 bases between. This chain's CDR3 is CASSLVSGNSPLHF. CDR3 coding DNA: TGCGCCAGCAGCTTGGTCTCTGGAAATTCACCCCTCCACTTT.

Only a few counts were recorded for this clonotype. This rearrangement joins TRBV3-1 to TRBJ1-1; a weak D match, TRBD1 (5 bases). The CDR3 spans 13 residues. V dropped 4 bases and J dropped 6 bases, with 12 bases sitting between them. Per germline, CDR1 LGHDT and CDR2 YNNKEL (reference sequence). CDR3 bases: TGTGCCAGCAGCCCGCCGGACACGGCTGAAGCTTTCTTT. This encodes CASSPPDTAEAFF.

This clonotype has a count of ten or more. The chain is built from TRBV12-3 or TRBV12-4 and TRBJ2-5; a possible D gene is TRBD1 (5 bases). Trimming stripped 5 bases from V and 2 bases from J, with 9 bases between. This CDR3 region has 13 residues. CDR3: CASSGQLQETQYF. As DNA, the CDR3 is TGTGCCAGCAGTGGACAATTGCAAGAGACCCAGTACTTC.

Ten or more counts support this clonotype. The genes are TRBV5-5 and TRBJ2-5, with 7 nucleotides matching TRBD2. CDR3 size: 15 residues. Germline CDR1 SGHKS, CDR2 YYEKEE (reference sequence). V was clipped by 4 bases and J by 4 bases; unmatched bases: 10. The CDR3 loop reads CASSKIGGTGETQYF. CDR3 DNA: TGTGCCAGCAGCAAAATCGGGGGGACGGGAGAGACCCAGTACTTC.

Remarks on this clonotype: Likely a read error: the CDR3 ends without its conserved phenylalanine or tryptophan. V and J are TRBV28 and TRBJ1-1; the D gene is possibly TRBD1 (6 bases). The CDR3 is 18 residues long. V was shortened by 5 bases and J by 2 bases, with 24 bases between the two germline ends. The germline V gene has CDR1 MDHEN and CDR2 SYDVKM. The CDR3 loop reads CASSKTGASVRRNTEAFL. The CDR3 nucleotides read TGTGCCAGCAGTAAGACAGGAGCGTCAGTAAGGAGAAACACTGAAGCTTTCCTT.

The chain uses TRBV4-3 and TRBJ1-1; D is unclear. Germline lookup yields CDR1 LGHNA and CDR2 YSLEER. The V and J ends lost 0 bases and 0 bases respectively, with 8 bases between them. The CDR3 spans 15 residues. The CDR3 loop is CASSQDSQLNTEAFF. The CDR3 DNA reads as TGCGCCAGCAGCCAAGATTCACAACTGAACACTGAAGCTTTCTTT.

V gene TRBV19 combines with J gene TRBJ1-2; 9 positions match TRBD1. The CDR3 extends over 17 amino acids. From germline, CDR1 is LNHDA and CDR2 SQIVND (reference sequence). J gave up 8 bases and V 0 bases, and 13 bases lay outside the gene matches. The CDR3 here is CASSIDRATGGMMGYTF. CDR3 in DNA: TGTGCCAGTAGTATAGATCGGGCGACAGGGGGAATGATGGGCTACACCTTC. The full variable domain, its missing parts supplied by reference TRBV19 and TRBJ1-2, is DGGITQSPKYLFRKEGQNVTLSCEQNLNHDAMYWYRQDPGQGLRLIYYSQIVNDFQKGDIAEGYSVSREKKESFPLTVTSAQKNPTAFYLCASSIDRATGGMMGYTFGSGTRLTVV.

This clonotype was detected only a few times. The chain uses TRBV7-2 and TRBJ2-2, with 9 positions matching TRBD2. The CDR3 spans 15 residues. J was trimmed by 6 bases and V by 5 bases; bases with no gene match: 7. CDR1 and CDR2 (germline): SGHTA, FQGNSA. The CDR3 is CASSHLAGAAGELFF. The CDR3 DNA reads as TGTGCCAGCAGCCACTTAGCGGGAGCGGCCGGGGAGCTGTTTTTT.

The chain recombines TRBV20-1 with TRBJ2-5; D uncertain. V was trimmed by 1 base and J by 2 bases, leaving 8 bases between them. The CDR3 has 13 amino acids. Germline CDR1 and CDR2: DFQATT and SNEGSKA (reference sequence). This CDR3 is CSARGVFQETQYF. The CDR3 bases are TGCAGTGCTAGAGGTGTTTTTCAAGAGACCCAGTACTTC.

The chain links TRBV7-9 to TRBJ2-6, with D unresolved. V lost 0 bases and J 4 bases, leaving 10 bases between the germline ends. Germline V lookup: CDR1 SEHNR, CDR2 FQNEAQ (reference sequence). The length of the CDR3 is 16 residues. CDR3 sequence reads: CASSLAIAYGANVLTF. CDR3 bases: TGTGCCAGCAGCTTAGCGATAGCTTACGGGGCCAACGTCCTGACTTTC.

This clonotype occurred many times. This chain uses TRBV28 with TRBJ1-4, with a possible D match to TRBD1 (5 bases). The CDR3 length is 15 residues. The germline V gene has CDR1 MDHEN and CDR2 SYDVKM. V was shortened by 7 bases and J by 0 bases, with 12 bases between the two germline ends. The CDR3 DNA reads TGTGCCAGCATGGGGCAGGATGCAACTAATGAAAAACTGTTTTTT. This encodes CASMGQDATNEKLFF. Full variable domain (outside the CDR3, taken from reference TRBV28 and TRBJ1-4): DVKVTQSSRYLVKRTGEKVFLECVQDMDHENMFWYRQDPGLGLRLIYFSYDVKMKEKGDIPEGYSVSREKKERFSLILESASTNQTSMYLCASMGQDATNEKLFFGSGTQLSVL.

The chain recombines TRBV25-1 with TRBJ2-4; 7 bases match TRBD2. Germline assignment: CDR1 MGHDK and CDR2 SYGVNS. The junction had 5 bases not matched to a gene; V was cut back by 1 base and J by 5 bases. The CDR3 is made up of 15 amino acids. The CDR3 bases are TGTGCCAGCAGTGAATTAGGAGGGAGGGAAAACATTCAGTACTTC. Translating gives CASSELGGRENIQYF.